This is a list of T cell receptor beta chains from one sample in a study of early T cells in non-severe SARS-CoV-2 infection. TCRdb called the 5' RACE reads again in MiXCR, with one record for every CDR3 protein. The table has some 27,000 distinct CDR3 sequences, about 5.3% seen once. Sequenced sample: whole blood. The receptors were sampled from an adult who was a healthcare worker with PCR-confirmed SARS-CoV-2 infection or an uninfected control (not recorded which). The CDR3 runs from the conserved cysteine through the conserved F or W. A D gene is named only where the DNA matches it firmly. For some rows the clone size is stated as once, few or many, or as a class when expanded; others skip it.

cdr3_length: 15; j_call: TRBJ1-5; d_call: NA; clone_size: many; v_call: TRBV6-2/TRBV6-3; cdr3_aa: CASSPQGRLVQPQHF; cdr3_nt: TGTGCCAGCAGTCCACAGGGACGTTTGGTGCAGCCCCAGCATTTT
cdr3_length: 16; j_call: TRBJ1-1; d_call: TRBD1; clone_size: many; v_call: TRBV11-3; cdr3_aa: CASSLAQGAISTEAFF; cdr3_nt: TGTGCCAGCAGCTTAGCCCAGGGGGCGATAAGCACTGAAGCTTTCTTT
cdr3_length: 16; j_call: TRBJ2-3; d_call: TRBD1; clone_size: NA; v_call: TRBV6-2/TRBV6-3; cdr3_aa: CASSYFRDRGTDTQYF; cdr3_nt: TGTGCCAGCAGTTACTTCAGGGACAGGGGAACAGATACGCAGTATTTT
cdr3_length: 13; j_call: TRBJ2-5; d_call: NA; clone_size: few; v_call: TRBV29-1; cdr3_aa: CSVARADGETQYF; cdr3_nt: TGCAGCGTTGCCAGGGCAGACGGAGAGACCCAGTACTTC
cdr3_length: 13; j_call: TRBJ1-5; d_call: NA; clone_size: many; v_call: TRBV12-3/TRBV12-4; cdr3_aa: CASSLGGDQPQHF; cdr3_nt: TGTGCCAGCAGTTTAGGGGGGGATCAGCCCCAGCATTTT
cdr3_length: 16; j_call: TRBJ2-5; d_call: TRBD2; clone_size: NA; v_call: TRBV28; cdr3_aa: CASSPQGLAVQETQYF; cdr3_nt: TGTGCCAGCAGTCCCCAAGGACTAGCGGTCCAAGAGACCCAGTACTTC
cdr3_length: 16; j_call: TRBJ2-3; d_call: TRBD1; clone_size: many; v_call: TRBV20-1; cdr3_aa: CSARALQGALPDTQYF; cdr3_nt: TGCAGTGCTAGAGCGCTACAGGGGGCGCTTCCAGATACGCAGTATTTT
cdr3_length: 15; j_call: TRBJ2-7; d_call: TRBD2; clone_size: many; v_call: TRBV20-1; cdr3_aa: CSARPGLATSYEQYF; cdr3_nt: TGCAGTGCTAGACCAGGACTAGCGACATCCTACGAGCAGTACTTC
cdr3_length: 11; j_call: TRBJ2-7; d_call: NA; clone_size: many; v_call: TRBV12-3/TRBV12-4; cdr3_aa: CASSYTYEQYF; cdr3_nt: TGTGCCAGCAGTTATACCTACGAGCAGTACTTC
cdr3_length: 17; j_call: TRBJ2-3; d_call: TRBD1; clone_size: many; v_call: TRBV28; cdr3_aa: CASSPRGTGFGTDTQYF; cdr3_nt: TGTGCCAGCAGTCCCAGGGGGACAGGTTTTGGCACAGATACGCAGTATTTT
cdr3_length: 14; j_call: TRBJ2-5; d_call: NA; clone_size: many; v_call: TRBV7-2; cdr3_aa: CASSLAVIQETQYF; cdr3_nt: TGTGCCAGCAGCTTAGCTGTCATCCAAGAGACCCAGTACTTC
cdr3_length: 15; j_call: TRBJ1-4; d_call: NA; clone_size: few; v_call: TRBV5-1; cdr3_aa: CASSLAGDSNEKLFF; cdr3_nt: TGCGCCAGCAGCCTTGCGGGGGATTCTAATGAAAAACTGTTTTTT
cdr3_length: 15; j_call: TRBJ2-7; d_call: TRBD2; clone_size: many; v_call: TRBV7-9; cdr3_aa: CASSSDRGGRYEQYF; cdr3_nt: TGTGCCAGCAGCTCCGATAGGGGAGGGCGGTACGAGCAGTACTTC
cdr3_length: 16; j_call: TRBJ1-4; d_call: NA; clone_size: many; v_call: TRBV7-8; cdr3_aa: CASSPPLGVPNEKLFF; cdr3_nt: TGTGCCAGCAGCCCTCCTCTCGGTGTCCCTAATGAAAAACTGTTTTTT
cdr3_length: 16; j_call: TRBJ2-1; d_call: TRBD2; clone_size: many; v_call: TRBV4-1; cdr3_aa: CASSQDTSGTYNEQFF; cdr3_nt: TGCGCCAGCAGCCAAGATACCAGCGGGACCTACAATGAGCAGTTCTTC
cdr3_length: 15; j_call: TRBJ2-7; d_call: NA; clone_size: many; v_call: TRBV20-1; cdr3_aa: CSAAIDSSGGGEQYF; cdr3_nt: TGCAGTGCGGCGATTGACAGCTCCGGCGGTGGCGAGCAGTACTTC
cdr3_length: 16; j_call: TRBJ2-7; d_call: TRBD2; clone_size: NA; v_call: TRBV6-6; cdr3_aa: CASSYTLLADRYEQYF; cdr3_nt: TGTGCCAGCAGTTACACCCTACTAGCGGATCGATACGAGCAGTACTTC